This passage covers 29 T cell receptor beta chains from one sample sequenced in a study of T-cell memory formation after mild COVID-19. MiXCR, applied by TCRdb to the 5' RACE reads, yields one record per CDR3 protein. Altogether approximately 300,000 distinct CDR3 sequences are present, approximately 15% being singletons, with the ten largest covering 22%. The sequencing sample was made of PBMCs or a T cell subset sorted from them (not recorded which). The receptors were gathered from a man younger than 35 who had mild COVID-19 (a few samples of this study predate the infection). Cell type and time point are not known.

This clonotype was picked up a small number of times. V is TRBV12-3 or TRBV12-4 and J is TRBJ2-4, with D maybe TRBD1 (6 bases). The CDR3 is 15 amino acids. V lost 5 bases and J lost 0, with 11 bases in between. CDR3 DNA: TGTGCCAGCAGTATCGGACAGCTAGCCAAAAACATTCAGTACTTC. Protein: CASSIGQLAKNIQYF.

The genes are TRBV20-1 and TRBJ2-3; D gene ambiguous. The CDR3 totals 11 residues. CDR1 DFQATT and CDR2 SNEGSKA come from the germline V gene (reference sequence). Trimming pared 3 bases from V and 3 bases from J, leaving 4 bases between. Written as DNA, the CDR3 is TGCAGTGCTAGTTCAACAGATACGCAGTATTTT. Protein product: CSASSTDTQYF.

The table lists this clonotype with many counts. The rearrangement links TRBV7-6 to TRBJ2-1, with a weak D call TRBD2 (5 bases). Trimming stripped 4 bases from V and 4 bases from J, with 11 bases between. The CDR3 has 14 amino acids. The germline V gene has CDR1 SGHVS and CDR2 FNYEAQ. The CDR3 loop reads CASSSPGLYNEQFF. The DNA of the CDR3 is TGTGCCAGCAGCTCCCCCGGACTTTACAATGAGCAGTTCTTC. The full variable domain, rest sourced from reference TRBV7-6 and TRBJ2-1, is GAGVSQSPRYKVTKRGQDVALRCDPISGHVSLYWYRQALGQGPEFLTYFNYEAQQDKSGLPNDRFSAERPEGSISTLTIQRTEQRDSAMYRCASSSPGLYNEQFFGPGTRLTVL.

A few counts support this clonotype. CDR3 DNA sequence: TGTGCCAGCTCACCATCAGGGAACTCTGGGGCCAACGTCCTGACTTTC. Residues: CASSPSGNSGANVLTF. The V gene is TRBV18, the J gene TRBJ2-6; tentatively, D is TRBD1 (5 bases). Per germline, CDR1 KGHSH and CDR2 LQKENI. The CDR3 is 16 amino acids. Trimming took off 2 bases at V and 0 bases at J, with 8 bases between the two ends.

About this clonotype: The junction departs from germline at one end; a sequencing error may be responsible. The rearrangement links TRBV29-1 to TRBJ2-2, with D maybe TRBD2 (6 bases). Germline CDR1 SQVTM, CDR2 ANQGSEA. CDR3 length: 13 amino acids. CDR3 sequence (DNA): TGCAGCGTCGAAGGCCCGGGGGCCGGGGAGCTGTTTTTT. It specifies CSVEGPGAGELFF.

The chain carries TRBV14 and TRBJ2-3, with D unresolved. Germline-derived CDR1 and CDR2 are SGHDN and FVKESK. V was trimmed by 2 bases and J by 5 bases, leaving 14 bases between them. The length of the CDR3 is 15 residues. The CDR3 protein is CASSQLVTTEDTQYF. The CDR3 nucleotides read TGTGCCAGCAGCCAACTAGTCACTACCGAAGATACGCAGTATTTT.

This clonotype was picked up a small number of times. This chain uses TRBV11-2 with TRBJ2-5, with 7 bases aligning to TRBD2. CDR1 is SGHAT, CDR2 FQNNGV, per germline. The ends lost 6 bases at V and 5 bases at J; junction bases unmatched: 12. The CDR3 extends over 15 amino acids. This CDR3 is CASSFSWAAGETQYF. For the CDR3, the DNA is TGTGCCAGCAGTTTTAGTTGGGCAGCGGGGGAGACCCAGTACTTC. The variable domain in full, with the rest retrieved from reference TRBV11-2 and TRBJ2-5, is EAGVAQSPRYKIIEKRQSVAFWCNPISGHATLYWYQQILGQGPKLLIQFQNNGVVDDSQLPKDRFSAERLKGVDSTLKIQPAKLEDSAVYLCASSFSWAAGETQYFGPGTRLLVL.

This chain connects TRBV7-2 to TRBJ1-1, with 9 bases fitting TRBD1. With V trimmed by 6 bases and J by 5 bases, 10 bases remained unmatched. The CDR3 has 15 amino acids. The germline V gene encodes CDR1 SGHTA and CDR2 FQGNSA. CDR3 in amino acids: CASSPGTGWGTEAFF. The CDR3 DNA sequence: TGTGCCAGCAGTCCCGGGACAGGGTGGGGGACTGAAGCTTTCTTT.

The chain joins TRBV4-1 to TRBJ2-3; D uncertain. This CDR3 region has 16 residues. Germline CDR1 MGHRA, CDR2 YSYEKL. Trimming removed 4 bases from V and 0 bases from J, with 14 bases in between. The CDR3 nucleotides are TGCGCCAGCAGCCTACAGAGACTTACTAGCACAGATACGCAGTATTTT. This gives the protein CASSLQRLTSTDTQYF.

The chain employs TRBV12-3 or TRBV12-4 and TRBJ1-1, with TRBD1 identical over 7 bases. The CDR3 contains 14 residues. The trim removed 2 bases at V and 3 bases at J, leaving 3 bases unmatched. CDR3 nucleotide sequence: TGTGCCAGCAGTTTACAGGGGGGGTACACTGAAGCTTTCTTT. It codes for CASSLQGGYTEAFF.

This clonotype occurred a few times. The chain uses TRBV7-8 and TRBJ1-1; D may be TRBD1 (5 bases). V was shortened by 1 base and J by 3 bases, with 6 bases between the two germline ends. Germline V CDR1 and CDR2: SGHVS, FQNEAQ. CDR3 length equals 13 residues. CDR3 loop: CASSLDRHTEAFF. CDR3 bases: TGTGCCAGCAGCTTAGACAGGCACACTGAAGCTTTCTTT.

This clonotype was seen a single time. The V call is TRBV6-2 or TRBV6-3, the J call TRBJ2-4; D may correspond to TRBD1 or TRBD2 (5 bases each). From germline, CDR1 is MNHEY and CDR2 SVGEGT. The CDR3 extends over 16 amino acids. Trimming pared 4 bases from V and 3 bases from J, leaving 16 bases between. The CDR3 is CASSSPSRVGKNIQYF. In DNA form, the CDR3 reads TGTGCCAGCAGTTCCCCTAGCAGGGTCGGCAAAAACATTCAGTACTTC.

The CDR3, as DNA: TGTGCCAGCAGTGGGGTAGCTAATGAAAAACTGTTTTTT. It yields the protein CASSGVANEKLFF. The chain is built from TRBV12-3 or TRBV12-4 and TRBJ1-4; D gene uncertain. V was cut by 5 bases and J by 3 bases, with 7 bases left in between. The CDR3 covers 13 residues.

This clonotype was seen a handful of times. The rearrangement joins TRBV18 to TRBJ2-7, with 9 bases lining up with TRBD2. V lost 5 bases to trimming and J lost 1 base; unmatched junction nucleotides: 6. Germline V gives CDR1 KGHSH, CDR2 LQKENI. CDR3 length: 15 residues. CDR3 nucleotide sequence: TGTGCCAGCTCAACTCGTCTAGCGGGGTCCTACGAGCAGTACTTC. This codes for CASSTRLAGSYEQYF.

The gene calls are TRBV7-2 and TRBJ2-1, with D perhaps matching TRBD1 (5 bases). Germline V CDR1 and CDR2: SGHTA, FQGNSA. With 3 bases removed from V and 5 bases from J, the gap between germline ends came to 8 bases. The CDR3 has 13 residues. The CDR3 DNA reads as TGTGCCAGCAGCTTGACAGCAAACAATGAGCAGTTCTTC. Its translation: CASSLTANNEQFF. Full variable domain (missing parts from reference TRBV7-2 and TRBJ2-1): GAGVSQSPSNKVTEKGKDVELRCDPISGHTALYWYRQSLGQGLEFLIYFQGNSAPDKSGLPSDRFSAERTGGSVSTLTIQRTQQEDSAVYLCASSLTANNEQFFGPGTRLTVL.

The chain couples TRBV12-3 or TRBV12-4 to TRBJ2-7; D is possibly TRBD1 (6 bases). The CDR3 has 14 residues. Trimming cost V 1 base and J 3 bases, with 10 bases left between them. The CDR3 loop is CASSLGQDRYEQYF. In DNA form, the CDR3 reads TGTGCCAGCAGTTTAGGACAGGACCGCTACGAGCAGTACTTC.

This clonotype was picked up a small number of times. This chain uses TRBV5-1 with TRBJ2-1, with D maybe TRBD2 (6 bases). This CDR3 is built from 15 residues. Trimming took 4 bases from V and 7 from J, leaving 18 bases between them. The V gene's germline CDR1 is SGHRS and CDR2 YFSETQ. CDR3 residues: CASSAREALSNEQFF. In DNA, the CDR3 is TGCGCCAGCAGCGCAAGGGAGGCCCTGAGTAATGAGCAGTTCTTC.

The rearrangement joins TRBV7-9 to TRBJ2-4, with D perhaps TRBD1 (6 bases). CDR3 size: 15 residues. Trimming took off 4 bases at V and 1 base at J, with 11 bases between the two ends. The germline V gene encodes CDR1 SEHNR and CDR2 FQNEAQ (reference sequence). The CDR3 DNA reads as TGTGCCAGCAGCTCTACAGGGTCCGCCAAAAACATTCAGTACTTC. It yields the protein CASSSTGSAKNIQYF.

The J gene is TRBJ1-2, the V gene TRBV7-9; the D is unclear. The V gene lost 1 base and the J gene lost 8 bases, with 14 bases spanning the gap. The CDR3 spans 14 residues. Germline CDR1 and CDR2: SEHNR and FQNEAQ (reference sequence). The CDR3 loop is CASSLEAQAYGYTF. CDR3 bases: TGTGCCAGCAGCTTAGAGGCCCAGGCCTACGGCTACACCTTC.

This clonotype was observed a handful of times. The gene calls are TRBV10-1 and TRBJ2-2, with 9 bases identical to TRBD1. V trimming: 2 bases; J trimming: 4 bases; junction bases outside the gene matches: 5. The CDR3 loop spans 16 amino acids. Per the germline V gene, CDR1 is WNHNN and CDR2 is SYGVQD (reference sequence). The CDR3 here is CASSEPGQGGTGELFF. The CDR3 coding sequence is TGCGCCAGCAGTGAGCCGGGACAGGGAGGCACCGGGGAGCTGTTTTTT.

A few counts support this clonotype. The chain is built from TRBV11-2 and TRBJ2-1; 8 bases map to TRBD2. The germline V gene encodes CDR1 SGHAT and CDR2 FQNNGV. V was clipped by 1 base and J by 7 bases; unmatched bases: 3. CDR3 length equals 14 residues. CDR3 sequence reads: CASSLAVAGNEQFF. For the CDR3, the DNA is TGTGCCAGCAGCTTAGCCGTAGCGGGGAATGAGCAGTTCTTC.

The chain employs TRBV7-8 and TRBJ2-5; a possible D gene is TRBD1 (5 bases). The germline gives CDR1 SGHVS, CDR2 FQNEAQ. V was pared by 3 bases and J by 2 bases, with 10 bases between. This CDR3 has 14 residues. The CDR3 nucleotides are TGTGCCAGCAGCTTCCTGACAGTTCAAGAGACCCAGTACTTC. Protein sequence: CASSFLTVQETQYF.

The rearrangement uses TRBV21-1 and TRBJ1-5. TRBV21-1 is flagged as a pseudogene. This CDR3 comprises 17 residues. CDR3 sequence reads: CASSKVGCRENNQPQHF. CDR3 coding DNA: TGTGCCAGCAGCAAAGTGGGTTGTCGGGAGAACAATCAGCCCCAGCATTTT.

The chain uses TRBV5-1 and TRBJ2-1, with D perhaps matching TRBD2 (6 bases). V gave up 2 bases and J gave up 5 bases, with 14 bases separating them. CDR1 SGHRS and CDR2 YFSETQ come from the germline V gene. The CDR3 is 15 residues long. CDR3 bases: TGCGCCAGCAGCTTAGGGAGGAGGTCAAACAATGAGCAGTTCTTC. Encoded protein: CASSLGRRSNNEQFF.

The J gene is TRBJ2-5, the V gene TRBV12-3 or TRBV12-4; D is ambiguous. CDR3 length: 14 residues. Trimming shortened V by 5 bases and J by 0 bases, and 10 bases separated the two germline ends. CDR3 coding DNA: TGTGCCAGCAGTCTGAGGACGGACCAAGAGACCCAGTACTTC. The encoded protein is CASSLRTDQETQYF.

This chain joins TRBV7-6 and TRBJ2-5; D call uncertain. The CDR3 extends over 14 amino acids. In germline, CDR1 is SGHVS, CDR2 FNYEAQ. The V end was cut by 3 bases, the J end by 3 bases, with 11 bases between. The CDR3 loop reads CASSFRPAKETQYF. The CDR3 coding sequence is TGTGCCAGCAGCTTTCGCCCCGCCAAAGAGACCCAGTACTTC.

Ten or more counts support this clonotype. This rearrangement joins TRBV6-4 to TRBJ2-3; D is unresolved. V was shortened by 2 bases and J by 0 bases, with 9 bases between the two germline ends. The germline CDR1 and CDR2 sequences are MRHNA and SNTAGT. The CDR3 length is 15 residues. The CDR3 is CASSDRAASTDTQYF. The CDR3 DNA sequence: TGTGCCAGCAGTGACCGTGCAGCTAGCACAGATACGCAGTATTTT.

There are a few counts of this clonotype. J is TRBJ2-3 and V is TRBV9; D is unclear. The CDR3 consists of 13 residues. Germline lookup yields CDR1 SGDLS and CDR2 YYNGEE. V shed 2 bases and J shed 4 bases, with 8 bases lying between them. Written as DNA, the CDR3 is TGTGCCAGCAGCGTGACTGGAGCAGATACGCAGTATTTT. This codes for CASSVTGADTQYF.

This clonotype was seen a single time. The CDR3 reads CASRTSGRTLETQYF. In DNA, the CDR3 is TGCGCCAGCAGGACTAGCGGGAGGACGTTAGAGACCCAGTACTTC. V and J are TRBV5-1 and TRBJ2-5, with TRBD2 matching over 13 bases. With V trimmed by 5 bases and J by 4 bases, 5 bases remained unmatched. This CDR3 is 15 amino acids long. Germline V gene sequence: CDR1 SGHRS, CDR2 YFSETQ.